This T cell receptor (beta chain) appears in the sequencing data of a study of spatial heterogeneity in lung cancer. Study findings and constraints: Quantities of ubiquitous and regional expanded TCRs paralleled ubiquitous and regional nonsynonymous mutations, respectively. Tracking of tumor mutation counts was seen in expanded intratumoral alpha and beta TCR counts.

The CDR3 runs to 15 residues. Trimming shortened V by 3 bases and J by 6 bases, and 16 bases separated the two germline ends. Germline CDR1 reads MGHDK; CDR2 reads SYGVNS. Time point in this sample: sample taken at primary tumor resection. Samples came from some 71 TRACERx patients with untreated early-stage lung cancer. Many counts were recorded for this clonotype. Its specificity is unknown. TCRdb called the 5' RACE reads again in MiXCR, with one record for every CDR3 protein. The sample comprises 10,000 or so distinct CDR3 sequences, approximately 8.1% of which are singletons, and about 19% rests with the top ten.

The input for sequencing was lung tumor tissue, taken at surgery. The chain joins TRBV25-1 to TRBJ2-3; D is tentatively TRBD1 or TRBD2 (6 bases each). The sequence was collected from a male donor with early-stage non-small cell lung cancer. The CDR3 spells CASSDLRGAYDTQYF. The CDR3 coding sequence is TGTGCCAGCAGTGACCTAAGGGGGGCCTACGATACGCAGTATTTT.